This T cell receptor beta chain emerged from a study of blood T cell repertoires in COVID-19. Study-level information: Samples came from the United States, Italy and Spain, spanning acute and convalescent COVID-19.

This clone was recorded only once. Some clones are missing from TCRdb's copy, which holds only in-frame ones; the method was immunoSEQ multiplex PCR. The sample gives 250,000 to 350,000 clones, about 89% of which show up once; roughly an eighth is in the top ten. Germline CDR1 and CDR2: MDHEN and SYDVKM. The CDR3 is made up of 14 amino acids. V was clipped by 6 bases and J by 0 bases, with 9 bases between them. This receptor was obtained from a woman in her fifties or sixties with acute or convalescent COVID-19. What was sequenced was peripheral blood. This sequence joins TRBV28 and TRBJ2-4, with a weak D call TRBD1 (6 bases). As DNA, the CDR3 is TGTGCCAGCAGACCAGGGGTAGCCAAAAACATTCAGTACTTC. Translated, it gives CASRPGVAKNIQYF.